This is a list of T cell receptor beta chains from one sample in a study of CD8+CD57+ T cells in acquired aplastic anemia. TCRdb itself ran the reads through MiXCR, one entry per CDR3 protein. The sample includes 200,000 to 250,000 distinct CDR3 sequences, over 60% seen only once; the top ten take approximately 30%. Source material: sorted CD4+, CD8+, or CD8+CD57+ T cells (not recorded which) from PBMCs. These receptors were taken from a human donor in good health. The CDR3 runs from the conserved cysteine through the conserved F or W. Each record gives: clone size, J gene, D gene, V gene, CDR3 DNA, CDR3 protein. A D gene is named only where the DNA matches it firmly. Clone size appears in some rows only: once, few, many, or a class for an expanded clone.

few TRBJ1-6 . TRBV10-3 TGTGCCATCAGTGAAAGGCCCGGGGAGAATTCACCCCTCCACTTT CAISERPGENSPLHF
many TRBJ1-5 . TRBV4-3 TGCGCCAGCAGCCAAGATAGGACATATAGCAATCAGCCCCAGCATTTT CASSQDRTYSNQPQHF
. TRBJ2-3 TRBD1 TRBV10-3 TGTGCCATCAGTGAGTTCGGACAGGTATCAGATACGCAGTATTTT CAISEFGQVSDTQYF
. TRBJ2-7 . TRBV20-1 TGCAGTGCTAGAGATCTTGGCAGGGTTTACGAGCAGTACTTC CSARDLGRVYEQYF
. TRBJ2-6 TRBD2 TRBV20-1 TGCAGTGCTAGAGTCATCGGGCGGGGGGACGTCCTGACTTTC CSARVIGRGDVLTF
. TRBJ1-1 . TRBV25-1 TGTGCCAGCAGTTCCCGGGGGGGGGACACTGAAGCTTTCTTT CASSSRGGDTEAFF
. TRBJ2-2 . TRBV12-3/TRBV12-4 TGTGCCAGCAGTAGATTAACAGTAGGCGGGGAGCTGTTTTTT CASSRLTVGGELFF
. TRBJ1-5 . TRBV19 TGTGCCAGTAGTATGAGCAGCAATGGGTACAATCAGCCCCAGCATTTT CASSMSSNGYNQPQHF
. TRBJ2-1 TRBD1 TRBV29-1 TGCAGCGTTGGAACCAGGGGGTCCTACAATGAGCAGTTCTTC CSVGTRGSYNEQFF
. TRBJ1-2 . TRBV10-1 TGCGCCAGCAGTGAGTCGAGTGCATATGGCTACACCTTC CASSESSAYGYTF
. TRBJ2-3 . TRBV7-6 TGTGCCAGCAGCTTAGCGGGGGGGCAGGATACGCAGTATTTT CASSLAGGQDTQYF
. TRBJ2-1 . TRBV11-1 TGTGCCAGCAGCTTCGTTACGGGCTCCTACAATGAGCAGTTCTTC CASSFVTGSYNEQFF
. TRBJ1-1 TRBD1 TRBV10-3 TGTGCCATCAGTGGGACAGGGGAAGAAGCTTTCTTT CAISGTGEEAFF
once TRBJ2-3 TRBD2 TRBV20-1 TGCAGTGCTAGGGGTACGGGAGGCGAGTTCGCAGATACGCAGTATTTT CSARGTGGEFADTQYF
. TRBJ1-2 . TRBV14 TGTGCCAGCAGGGGGACCAAATATGGCTACACCTTC CASRGTKYGYTF
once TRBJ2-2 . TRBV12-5 TGTGCTAGTAGCCCGGCTAGCATATCCACCGGGGAGCTGTTTTTT CASSPASISTGELFF
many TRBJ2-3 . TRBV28 TGTGCCAGCACCCCCCGGAGTGATGATACGCAGTATTTT CASTPRSDDTQYF
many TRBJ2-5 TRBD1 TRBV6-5 TGTGCCAGCAGTATCTCATTAGGGGGCGAGACCCAGTACTTC CASSISLGGETQYF
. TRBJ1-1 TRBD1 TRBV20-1 TGCAGTGCTAGTTCCCAGGGGACAGGGGGCGGGGTGGAAGCTTTCTTT CSASSQGTGGGVEAFF
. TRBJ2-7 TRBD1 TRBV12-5 TGTGCTAGTGGCGACAGGGGGCGGTCCTACGAGCAGTACTTC CASGDRGRSYEQYF
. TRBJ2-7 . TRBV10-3 TGTGCCATCAGTGAAGGGTGGTACGAGCAGTACTTC CAISEGWYEQYF
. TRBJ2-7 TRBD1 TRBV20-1 TGCAGTGCTAGACTCCGACAGGGGAGAGTAGACGAGCAGTACTTC CSARLRQGRVDEQYF
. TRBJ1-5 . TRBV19 TGTGCCAGTGAAGACCTTAGCTTTAGCAATCAGCCCCAGCATTTT CASEDLSFSNQPQHF
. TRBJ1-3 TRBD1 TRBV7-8 TGTGCCAGCAGCTACAGGGGTTTCGCAAACACCATATATTTT CASSYRGFANTIYF
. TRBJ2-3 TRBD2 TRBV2 TGTGCCAGCAGTGACGGCGCGGGAGCTACAGATACGCAGTATTTT CASSDGAGATDTQYF
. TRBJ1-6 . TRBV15 TGTGCCACCAGCAGCAGAGGGGGGGATAATTCACCCCTCCACTTT CATSSRGGDNSPLHF
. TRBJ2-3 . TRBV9 TGTGCCAGCAGTTTTAGTCCTGGGGGTTTCGCAGATACGCAGTATTTT CASSFSPGGFADTQYF
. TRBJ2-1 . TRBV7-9 TGTGCCAGCAGCTTAGCGCGGGGAAGCTCCTACAATGAGCAGTTCTTC CASSLARGSSYNEQFF
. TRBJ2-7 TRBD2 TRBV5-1 TGTGCCAGCAGCCGCCGGACTAGCGGGGGGCCCTACGAGCAGTACTTC CASSRRTSGGPYEQYF
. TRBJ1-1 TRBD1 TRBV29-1 TGCAGCGTTCAGGGGGGCAGGACTGAAGCTTTCTTT CSVQGGRTEAFF
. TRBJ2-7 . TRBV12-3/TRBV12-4 TGTGCCAGCCTACTAGGGGGGACCCACGAGCAGTACTTC CASLLGGTHEQYF
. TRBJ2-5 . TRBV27 TGTGCCAGCTCCCAGAGGGGACCTGAGACCCAGTACTTC CASSQRGPETQYF
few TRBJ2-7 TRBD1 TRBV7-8 TGTGCCAGCAGCCTCAACTCCGGGACAGGTAACTACGAGCAGTACTTC CASSLNSGTGNYEQYF
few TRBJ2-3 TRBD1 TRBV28 TGTGCCAGCAGTCCCCCGAGGGGGCCGCAGTATTTT CASSPPRGPQYF
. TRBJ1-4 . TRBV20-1 TGCAGTGCCGTCAGGGAGGGGGCAACTAATGAAAAACTGTTTTTT CSAVREGATNEKLFF
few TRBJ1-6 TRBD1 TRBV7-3 TGTGCCAGCAGCTTAGCCGGGACAGGGGGCCGTTCACCCCTCCACTTT CASSLAGTGGRSPLHF
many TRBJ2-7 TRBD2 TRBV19 TGTGCCAGTAGTGGGGGGGCCTACGAGCAGTACTTC CASSGGAYEQYF
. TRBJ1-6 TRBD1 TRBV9 TGTGCCAGCAGCGTGACAGGGTTCCGTAATTCACCCCTCCACTTT CASSVTGFRNSPLHF
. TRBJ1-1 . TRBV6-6 TGTACCAGCATGCGCGGGGCGAGGGAGACTGAAGCTTTCTTT CTSMRGARETEAFF
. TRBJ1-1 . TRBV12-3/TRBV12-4 TGTGCCAGCAGCCTACAGGCGTCAGGGGAAGCTTTCTTT CASSLQASGEAFF
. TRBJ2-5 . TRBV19 TGTGCCAGTAGTATAGCCCGTAAAGGCAGGGAGACCCAGTACTTC CASSIARKGRETQYF
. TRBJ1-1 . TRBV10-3 TGTGCCATCAGTGCAGGGTATGAAGCTTTCTTT CAISAGYEAFF
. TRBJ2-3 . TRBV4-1 TGCGCCAGCAGCCAAGAGGGGGTTAGCACAGATACGCAGTATTTT CASSQEGVSTDTQYF
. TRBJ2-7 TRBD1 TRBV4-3 TGCGCCAGCAGTCTGACAGGGCGCAACGAGCAGTACTTC CASSLTGRNEQYF
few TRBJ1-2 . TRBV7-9 TGTGCCAGCAGCTTAGCCAGGGACTATGGCTACACCTTC CASSLARDYGYTF
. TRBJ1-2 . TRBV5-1 TGCGCCAGCAGCTCCGGACTAGACGGCTATGGCTACACCTTC CASSSGLDGYGYTF